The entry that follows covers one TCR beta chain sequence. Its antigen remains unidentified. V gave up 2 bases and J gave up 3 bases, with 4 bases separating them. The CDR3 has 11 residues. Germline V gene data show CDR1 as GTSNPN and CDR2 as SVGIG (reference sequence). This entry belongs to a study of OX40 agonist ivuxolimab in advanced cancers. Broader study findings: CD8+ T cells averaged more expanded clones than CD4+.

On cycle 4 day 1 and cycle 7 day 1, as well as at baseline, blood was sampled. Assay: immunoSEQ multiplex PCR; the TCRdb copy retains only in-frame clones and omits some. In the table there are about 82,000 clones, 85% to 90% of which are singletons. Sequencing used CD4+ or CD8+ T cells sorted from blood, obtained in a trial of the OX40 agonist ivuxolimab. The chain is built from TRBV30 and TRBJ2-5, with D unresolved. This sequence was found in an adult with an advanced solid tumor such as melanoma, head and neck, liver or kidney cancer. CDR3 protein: CAWSTEETQYF. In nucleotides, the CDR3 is TGTGCCTGGAGTACGGAAGAGACCCAGTACTTC.